This T cell receptor beta chain comes out of a study of a mutant IDH1 vaccine in newly diagnosed glioma. Time point indicated: week 11, during vaccination. Vaccination comprised doses that each held 300 ug of mutant IDH1 20-mer peptide, plus topical imiquimod. In the case of this clone: Its antigen is as yet unknown.

CDR3 length: 16 residues. The V gene end was trimmed by 3 bases and the J gene end by 4 bases; junction bases not matched to a gene: 8. The germline CDR1 and CDR2 sequences are LNHDA and SQIVND (reference sequence). Only in-frame clones appear in the TCRdb table, and some are missing; sequencing was by immunoSEQ multiplex PCR. The profile shows about 36,000 clones, about 80% of them singletons. This chain uses TRBV19 with TRBJ2-1, with 8 positions matching TRBD2. Sequenced here: peripheral blood mononuclear cells (PBMCs), sampled from a glioma patient whose treatment included an IDH1 peptide vaccine. This receptor was taken from a woman younger than 45 with glioma. Some clones in this sample may be carry-over from other donors' samples. The CDR3 region is CASSMELAVDYNEQFF. The CDR3 coding sequence is TGTGCCAGTAGTATGGAACTAGCGGTAGATTACAATGAGCAGTTCTTC. The variable domain in full, completed from reference TRBV19 and TRBJ2-1, reads DGGITQSPKYLFRKEGQNVTLSCEQNLNHDAMYWYRQDPGQGLRLIYYSQIVNDFQKGDIAEGYSVSREKKESFPLTVTSAQKNPTAFYLCASSMELAVDYNEQFFGPGTRLTVL.